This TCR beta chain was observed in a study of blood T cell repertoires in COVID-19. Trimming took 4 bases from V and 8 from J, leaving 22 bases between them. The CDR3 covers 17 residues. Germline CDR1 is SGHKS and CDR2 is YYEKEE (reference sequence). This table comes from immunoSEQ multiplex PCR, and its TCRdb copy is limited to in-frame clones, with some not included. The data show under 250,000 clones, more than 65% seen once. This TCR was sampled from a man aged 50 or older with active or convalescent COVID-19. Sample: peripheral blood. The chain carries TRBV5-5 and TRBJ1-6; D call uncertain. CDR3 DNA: TGTGCCAGCAGCCTACGAGGCAGTCGGGTTGCGGATTCACCCCTCCACTTT. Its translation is CASSLRGSRVADSPLHF.